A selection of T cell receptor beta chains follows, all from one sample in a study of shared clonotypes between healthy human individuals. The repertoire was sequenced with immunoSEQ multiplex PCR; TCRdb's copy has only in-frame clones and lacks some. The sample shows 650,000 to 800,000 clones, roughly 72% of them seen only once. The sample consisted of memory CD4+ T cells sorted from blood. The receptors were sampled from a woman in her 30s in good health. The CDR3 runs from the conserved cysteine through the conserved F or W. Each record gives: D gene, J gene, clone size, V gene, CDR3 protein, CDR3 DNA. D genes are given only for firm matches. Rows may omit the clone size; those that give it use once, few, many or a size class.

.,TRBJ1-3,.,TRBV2,CASRIGHLSGNTIYF,TGTGCCAGCAGGATCGGACACCTCTCTGGAAACACCATATATTTT
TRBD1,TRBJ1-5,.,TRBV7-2,CASSFDRGRGPQHF,TGTGCCAGCAGCTTCGACAGGGGCCGGGGGCCCCAGCATTTT
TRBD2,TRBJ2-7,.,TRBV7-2,CASSLGRESYEQYF,TGTGCCAGCAGCTTAGGGCGGGAGAGCTACGAGCAGTACTTC
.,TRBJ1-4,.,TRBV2,CASRAGTAAEKLFF,TGTGCCAGCAGAGCCGGGACCGCCGCTGAAAAACTGTTTTTT
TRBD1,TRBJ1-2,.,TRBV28,CASGSTSGQGRANYGYTF,TGTGCCAGCGGATCTACCTCGGGACAGGGCAGAGCTAACTATGGCTACACCTTC
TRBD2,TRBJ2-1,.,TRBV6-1,CASIRAGGPNEQFF,TGTGCCAGCATTCGAGCGGGAGGGCCCAATGAGCAGTTCTTC
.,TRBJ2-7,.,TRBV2,CASSATGRRSLTYEQYF,TGTGCCAGCAGTGCCACGGGCCGACGCAGCCTCACCTACGAGCAGTACTTC
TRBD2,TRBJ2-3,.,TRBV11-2,CASSPRLAGGPSDTQYF,TGTGCCAGCAGCCCCCGACTAGCGGGAGGGCCCTCAGATACGCAGTATTTT
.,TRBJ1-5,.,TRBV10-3,CAISKSKDSNQPQHF,TGTGCCATCAGTAAGTCGAAGGATTCCAATCAGCCCCAGCATTTT
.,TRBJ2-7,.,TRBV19,CASSMLGGTYEQYF,TGTGCCAGTAGTATGCTGGGCGGAACCTACGAGCAGTACTTC
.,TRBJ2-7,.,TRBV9,CASSSPRGSRESEQYF,TGTGCCAGCAGCTCTCCCCGGGGGTCCAGGGAGAGCGAGCAGTACTTC
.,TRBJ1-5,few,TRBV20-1,CSASGQPQHF,TGCAGTGCTAGTGGGCAGCCCCAGCATTTT
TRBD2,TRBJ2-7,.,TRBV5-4,CASSLGTSGMEYEQYF,TGTGCCAGCAGCCTTGGGACTAGCGGGATGGAGTACGAGCAGTACTTC
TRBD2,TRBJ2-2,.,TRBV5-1,CATTPLYGRAGETGELFF,TGCGCCACTACACCCCTATACGGGAGAGCGGGAGAGACCGGGGAGCTGTTTTTT
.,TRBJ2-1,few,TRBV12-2,CASRLGRNPYNEQFF,TGTGCAAGTCGCTTAGGCAGAAACCCCTACAATGAGCAGTTCTTC
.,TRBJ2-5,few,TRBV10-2,CASAQAGETQYF,TGCGCCAGCGCCCAGGCGGGGGAGACCCAGTACTTC
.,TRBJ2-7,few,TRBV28,CASSSFYEQYF,TGTGCCAGCAGTTCCTTCTACGAGCAGTACTTC
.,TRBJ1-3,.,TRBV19,CASSKLGHNSGNTIYF,TGTGCCAGTAGTAAGCTGGGACACAACTCTGGAAACACCATATATTTT
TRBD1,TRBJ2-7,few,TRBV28,CASSTTGSGSYEQYF,TGTGCCAGCAGCACGACAGGGTCGGGCTCCTACGAGCAGTACTTC
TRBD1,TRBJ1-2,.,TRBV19,CASSTSGTGGAVRNGYTF,TGTGCCAGTAGTACTTCCGGGACAGGGGGCGCGGTCCGAAATGGCTACACCTTC
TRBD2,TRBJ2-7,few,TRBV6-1,CASQEGLAGGHEQYF,TGTGCCAGCCAAGAGGGACTAGCGGGAGGGCACGAGCAGTACTTC
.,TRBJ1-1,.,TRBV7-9,CASSLDTGISEAFF,TGTGCCAGCAGCTTAGACACAGGGATCTCTGAAGCTTTCTTT
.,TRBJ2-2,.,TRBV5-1,CASSLGGVTDTGELFF,TGCGCCAGCAGCTTGGGAGGGGTGACTGACACCGGGGAGCTGTTTTTT
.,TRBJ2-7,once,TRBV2,CASSVGSTRGGYEQYF,TGTGCCAGCAGTGTAGGAAGTACCCGAGGAGGCTACGAGCAGTACTTC